These T cell receptor beta chains were read from a single sample in a study of shared clonotypes between healthy human individuals. Only in-frame clones appear in the TCRdb table, and some are missing; sequencing was by immunoSEQ multiplex PCR. The sample lists over a million clones, roughly 96% seen once, with about 1.2% in the top ten. Sequencing was done on a sample of naive CD4+ T cells sorted from blood. The receptors originated from a man in his thirties or forties in good health. Each CDR3 is given with its conserved first and last residue. Fields, in order: CDR3 length, clone size, V gene, CDR3 protein. For some rows the clone size is stated as once, few or many, or as a class when expanded; others skip it.

13 | NA | TRBV30 | CAWVGLWDNEQFF
17 | NA | TRBV18 | CASSPRTASGVPDTQYF
14 | NA | TRBV5-1 | CASSLVPGGYEQYF
14 | NA | TRBV28 | CASSLLVGADTQYF
15 | once | TRBV7-2 | CASSLGVKIGTEAFF
16 | NA | TRBV5-1 | CASSLAGTGGADTQYF
15 | NA | TRBV21-1 | CASTKQGVLNQPQHF
13 | NA | TRBV18 | CASSLETPGELFF
16 | NA | TRBV7-2 | CASSLALAGGRETQYF
13 | NA | TRBV6-1 | CASSANTDQPQHF
19 | NA | TRBV21-1 | CASSKGNKGEGSGANVLTF
13 | NA | TRBV11-3 | CASSLRPPDTQYF
14 | NA | TRBV6-1 | CASSVYGVDTEAFF
15 | once | TRBV5-1 | CASSQVARDRSPLHF
18 | NA | TRBV7-2 | CASSLTLGLAGGQGEQYF
14 | few | TRBV5-1 | CASSSGQYSGELFF
18 | NA | TRBV5-5 | CASSPVSRQDSYNQPQHF
11 | few | TRBV6-1 | CASSLATEAFF
16 | NA | TRBV19 | CASSIPSGASTDTQYF
15 | NA | TRBV7-8 | CASSLAGGKGYGYTF
13 | NA | TRBV27 | CASMDGYYNEQFF
15 | NA | TRBV7-3 | CASSLDGGSYNEQFF
18 | NA | TRBV10-3 | CAISEPSGLAGPHNEQFF
15 | NA | TRBV5-6 | CASSLRLGGNEKLFF
11 | NA | TRBV20-1 | CSAAYTGELFF
15 | NA | TRBV9 | CASSRTGTGDEKLFF
14 | NA | TRBV25-1 | CASSELGSGNTIYF
17 | NA | TRBV4-1 | CASSQDSADGTNYGYTF
15 | NA | TRBV19 | CASRYSGQEQETQYF
14 | NA | TRBV6-5 | CASSVGQVWDIQYF
15 | NA | TRBV7-8 | CASSLVGQGPYEQYF
14 | once | TRBV5-8 | CASSFDFSRYEQYF
13 | NA | TRBV29-1 | CSVGDGSDTEAFF
18 | NA | TRBV2 | CASSEAGGGPGAGETQYF
12 | NA | TRBV30 | CAWRVTGSQAFF
12 | NA | TRBV11-3 | CASSLGADTQYF
11 | once | TRBV29-1 | CSVSGTNEQYF
18 | NA | TRBV5-1 | CASSLALRIKEVNTEAFF
16 | NA | TRBV21-1 | CASSKERFARENGYTF
15 | NA | TRBV9 | CASSAAWTGDYEQYF
14 | NA | TRBV7-9 | CASSLKQTQETQYF
15 | once | TRBV6-5 | CASSLRGSKGETQYF
13 | once | TRBV28 | CASSFLGAYEQYF